This TCR beta chain was obtained from a study of a mutant IDH1 vaccine in newly diagnosed glioma. Study as a whole: A 62.5% male, approximately 40% female split and a mean age of 40.4 years characterized treated patients. Most patients had received both radiotherapy and temozolomide, the prior options being radiotherapy, temozolomide, or both.

The sample's time point: baseline, week 1 (first vaccination visit). Treatment given: pre-vaccination baseline after standard-of-care therapy. TCRdb keeps only in-frame clones here, not all; method: immunoSEQ multiplex PCR. The data show about 88,000 clones, with more than 65% seen just once and 5.3% held by the top ten. A note on this clone: Its cognate antigen is unknown.

Findings and caveats of the study: It seemed that pseudoprogression was not linked to changes in the top peripheral T cell clonotypes.

Trimming took 0 bases from V and 6 from J, leaving 6 bases between them. CDR1 is SEHNR, CDR2 FQNEAQ, per germline (reference sequence). This CDR3 has 12 amino acids. The V gene is TRBV7-9, the J gene TRBJ2-7; the D is unclear. Here the sequenced sample was PBMCs, taken from a glioma patient treated with radiotherapy, temozolomide or both. The sequence was collected from a man aged 35 to 55 with glioma. Some clones in this sample may be carry-over from other donors' samples. The CDR3 coding sequence is TGTGCCAGCAGCTTAGCAGATATCGAGCAGTACTTC. Translated: CASSLADIEQYF.